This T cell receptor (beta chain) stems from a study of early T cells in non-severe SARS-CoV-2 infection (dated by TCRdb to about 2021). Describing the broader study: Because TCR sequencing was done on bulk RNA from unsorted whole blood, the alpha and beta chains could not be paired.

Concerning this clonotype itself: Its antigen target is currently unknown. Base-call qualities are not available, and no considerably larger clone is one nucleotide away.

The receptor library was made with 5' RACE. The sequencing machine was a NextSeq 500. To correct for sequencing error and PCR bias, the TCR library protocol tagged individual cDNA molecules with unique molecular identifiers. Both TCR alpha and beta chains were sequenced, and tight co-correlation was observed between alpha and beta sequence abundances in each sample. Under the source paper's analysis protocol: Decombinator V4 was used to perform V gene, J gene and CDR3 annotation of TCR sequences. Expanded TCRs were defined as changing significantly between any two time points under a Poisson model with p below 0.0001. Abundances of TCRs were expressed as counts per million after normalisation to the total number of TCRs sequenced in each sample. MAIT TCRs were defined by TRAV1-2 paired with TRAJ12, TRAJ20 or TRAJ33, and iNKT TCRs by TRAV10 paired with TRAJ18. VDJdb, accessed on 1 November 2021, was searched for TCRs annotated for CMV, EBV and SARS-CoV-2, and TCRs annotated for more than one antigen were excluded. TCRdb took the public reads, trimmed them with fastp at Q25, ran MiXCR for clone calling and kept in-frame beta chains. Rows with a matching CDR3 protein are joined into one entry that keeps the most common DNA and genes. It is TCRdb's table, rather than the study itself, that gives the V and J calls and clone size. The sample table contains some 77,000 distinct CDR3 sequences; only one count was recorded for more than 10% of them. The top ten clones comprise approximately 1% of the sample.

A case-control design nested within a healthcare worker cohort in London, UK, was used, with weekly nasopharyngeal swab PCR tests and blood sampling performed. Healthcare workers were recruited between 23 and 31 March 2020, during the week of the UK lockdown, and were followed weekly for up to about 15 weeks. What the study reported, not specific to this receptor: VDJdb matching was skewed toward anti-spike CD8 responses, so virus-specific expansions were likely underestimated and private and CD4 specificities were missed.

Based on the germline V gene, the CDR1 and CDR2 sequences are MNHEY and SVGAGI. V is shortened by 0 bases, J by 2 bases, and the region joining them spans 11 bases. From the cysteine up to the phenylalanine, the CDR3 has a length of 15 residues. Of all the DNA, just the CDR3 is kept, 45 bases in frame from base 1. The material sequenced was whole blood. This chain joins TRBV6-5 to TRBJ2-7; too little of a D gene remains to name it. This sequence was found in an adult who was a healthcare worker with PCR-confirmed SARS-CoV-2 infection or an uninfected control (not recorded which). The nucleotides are TGTGCCAGCAGTTACTCCGGCAGCAAAGCCTACGAGCAGTACTTC. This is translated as CASSYSGSKAYEQYF.